This T cell receptor beta chain came from a study of T cells after somatic rescue of genetic block. Generated by immunoSEQ multiplex PCR, the TCRdb table keeps only in-frame clones and is missing some. The repertoire holds about 68,000 clones, with just under 95% as singletons. The V and J ends lost 4 bases and 5 bases respectively, with 12 bases between them. In germline, CDR1 is SGHTA, CDR2 FQGNSA. CDR3 size: 13 residues. The sequenced sample consisted of peripheral blood mononuclear cells (PBMCs). The TCR comes from a man aged 35 to 55. The genes are TRBV7-2 and TRBJ2-7, with D unresolved. CDR3 sequence (DNA): TGTGCCAGCAGCTCCCCCCCTCTCCACGAGCAGTACTTC. Its translation: CASSSPPLHEQYF.